The 23 T cell receptor beta chains presented below share a single source sample, sequenced in a study of OX40 agonist ivuxolimab in advanced cancers. Libraries were prepared by immunoSEQ multiplex PCR; TCRdb keeps only in-frame clonotypes and omits some of them. Counted here are about 53,000 clones, nearly 90% occurring once; the ten biggest clones make up approximately 10%. The specimen was CD4+ or CD8+ T cells sorted from blood, collected in a trial of the OX40 agonist ivuxolimab. The receptors were gathered from an adult with an advanced solid tumor such as melanoma, head and neck, liver or kidney cancer.

Regarding this clone: This CDR3 is also generated by other DNA sequences in the sample. The chain has TRBV28 and TRBJ2-1; no clear D gene. This CDR3 region has 10 residues. The germline V gene encodes CDR1 MDHEN and CDR2 SYDVKM. Between the trimmed V and J ends, which lost 6 bases and 6 bases, there was a span of 3 bases. The CDR3 region has the DNA TGTGCCAGCAGCCGCAATGAGCAGTTCTTC. Encoded protein: CASSRNEQFF.

This clone has only one observation. This CDR3 is CASSQVTQGQETQYF. The CDR3 region has the DNA TGCGCCAGCAGCCAAGTCACACAAGGACAAGAGACCCAGTACTTC. The V call is TRBV4-1, the J call TRBJ2-5; D is unclear. The germline V gene encodes CDR1 MGHRA and CDR2 YSYEKL. V lost 1 base and J lost 2, with 11 bases in between. The CDR3 has 15 residues.

This chain connects TRBV19 to TRBJ1-5; D is perhaps TRBD1 (5 bases). The CDR3 is made up of 13 amino acids. Germline CDR1 LNHDA, CDR2 SQIVND (reference sequence). V lost 4 bases and J lost 2, with 6 bases in between. In nucleotides, the CDR3 is TGTGCCAGTAGTACGACAGGCAATCAGCCCCAGCATTTT. This gives the protein CASSTTGNQPQHF.

This chain joins TRBV29-1 and TRBJ2-3; TRBD2 agrees at 10 bases. Trimming at V came to 0 bases and at J to 2 bases, leaving 8 bases not matched to a gene. Germline CDR1 reads SQVTM; CDR2 reads ANQGSEA. The CDR3 has 17 amino acids. In DNA, the CDR3 is TGCAGCGTTGAAGACGGGACACTAGCGGGGCACACAGATACGCAGTATTTT. Translation gives CSVEDGTLAGHTDTQYF.

This clone appeared once. V is TRBV5-1 and J is TRBJ1-2, with D possibly matching TRBD1 (5 bases). V was pared by 0 bases and J by 8 bases, with 14 bases between. This CDR3 region has 14 residues. Germline-derived CDR1 and CDR2 are SGHRS and YFSETQ. Here the CDR3 DNA reads TGCGCCAGCAGCTTGGGGGACGGACTAGAGGGCTACACCTTC. Protein product: CASSLGDGLEGYTF.

The chain employs TRBV7-9 and TRBJ2-5; D uncertain. CDR1 is SEHNR and CDR2 is FQNEAQ in the germline V gene (reference sequence). This CDR3 region has 13 residues. V lost 11 bases, J lost 5 bases, and 18 bases lay in between. The CDR3 sequence: CASLSSALETQYF. In DNA form, the CDR3 reads TGTGCCTCATTGTCCTCCGCCCTGGAGACCCAGTACTTC. The full variable domain, completed using reference TRBV7-9 and TRBJ2-5, is DTGVSQNPRHKITKRGQNVTFRCDPISEHNRLYWYRQTLGQGPEFLTYFQNEAQLEKSRLLSDRFSAERPKGSFSTLEIQRTEQGDSAMYLCASLSSALETQYFGPGTRLLVL.

The chain couples TRBV6-6 to TRBJ1-5; 9 bases align to TRBD1. The germline V gene encodes CDR1 MNHNY and CDR2 SVGAGI (reference sequence). The CDR3 is 15 residues long. Losses at the gene ends were 4 bases for V and 7 bases for J; bases not matched to a gene: 8. CDR3: CASSSGTGNGQPQHF. Here the CDR3 DNA reads TGTGCCAGCAGTTCCGGGACAGGGAATGGCCAGCCCCAGCATTTT.

This chain joins TRBV7-9 and TRBJ2-7; 7 nucleotides match TRBD1. The germline V gene has CDR1 SEHNR and CDR2 FQNEAQ (reference sequence). The V segment lost 5 bases and the J segment 4 bases; nucleotides outside the gene matches: 5. CDR3 length equals 13 residues. This CDR3 reads CASSKGTEYEQYF. In DNA form, the CDR3 reads TGTGCCAGCAGCAAAGGGACAGAGTACGAGCAGTACTTC.

This sequence joins TRBV6-5 and TRBJ2-2, with D unresolved. Trimming took 6 bases from V and 6 from J, leaving 11 bases between them. Germline loops: CDR1 MNHEY, CDR2 SVGAGI. This CDR3 is built from 13 residues. For the CDR3, the DNA is TGTGCCAGCAGACGACTCCCTGCCGGGGAGCTGTTTTTT. Encoded protein: CASRRLPAGELFF.

In this sample, this clone turned up once. The chain links TRBV6-5 to TRBJ1-2, with D possibly matching TRBD1 (5 bases). This CDR3 has 13 residues. Germline V gives CDR1 MNHEY, CDR2 SVGAGI. V was pared by 1 base and J by 8 bases, with 11 bases between. The CDR3 bases are TGTGCCAGCAGTTACTTCCCGGAGGGGGGCTACACCTTC. Protein product: CASSYFPEGGYTF.

This sequence joins TRBV9 and TRBJ1-1; D is uncertain. The V gene lost 3 bases and the J gene lost 2 bases, with 14 bases spanning the gap. This CDR3 has 15 amino acids. Germline CDR1 and CDR2: SGDLS and YYNGEE. For the CDR3, the DNA is TGTGCCAGCAGCGCAGAAAAAGGGCCAAACACTGAAGCTTTCTTT. Its translation is CASSAEKGPNTEAFF. Full variable domain (remainder filled in from reference TRBV9 and TRBJ1-1): DSGVTQTPKHLITATGQRVTLRCSPRSGDLSVYWYQQSLDQGLQFLIQYYNGEERAKGNILERFSAQQFPDLHSELNLSSLELGDSALYFCASSAEKGPNTEAFFGQGTRLTVV.

The genes are TRBV12-5 and TRBJ2-3; 9 bases map to TRBD1. The V gene's germline CDR1 is LGHNT and CDR2 FRNRAP. The CDR3 covers 15 residues. Unmatched junction bases numbered 4, after V lost 3 bases and J lost 3 bases. CDR3 DNA: TGTGCTAGTGGTTTAGGACAGGGGAGTACAGATACGCAGTATTTT. It is translated as CASGLGQGSTDTQYF.

The chain has TRBV7-8 and TRBJ2-1; 10 nucleotides match TRBD2. Germline V gives CDR1 SGHVS, CDR2 FQNEAQ. This CDR3 region has 18 residues. With V trimmed by 2 bases and J by 6 bases, 13 bases remained unmatched. In nucleotides, the CDR3 is TGTGCCAGCAGCTTATTTGGCCTAGCGGGAGTAGGGCGCAATGAGCAGTTCTTC. Residues: CASSLFGLAGVGRNEQFF.

The chain uses TRBV9 and TRBJ1-2; TRBD1 might be the D (5 bases). Trimming took off 4 bases at V and 6 bases at J, with 16 bases between the two ends. The CDR3 totals 14 residues. The germline CDR1 and CDR2 sequences are SGDLS and YYNGEE. The CDR3 DNA reads TGTGCCAGCAGCCAACAGGAGGTCTACGATGGCTACACCTTC. This gives the protein CASSQQEVYDGYTF.

The V and J genes are TRBV6-5 and TRBJ2-2; D ambiguous. The germline V gene has CDR1 MNHEY and CDR2 SVGAGI. CDR3 size: 13 residues. Deletions cut 6 bases from V and 5 bases from J, with 10 bases between. In DNA, the CDR3 is TGTGCCAGCAGCCCCTCGCATACCGGGGAGCTGTTTTTT. The encoded protein is CASSPSHTGELFF.

The chain employs TRBV10-3 and TRBJ1-5; D perhaps matches TRBD1 (5 bases). The V end was cut by 6 bases, the J end by 3 bases, with 15 bases between. From germline, CDR1 is ENHRY and CDR2 SYGVKD. The CDR3 is made up of 15 amino acids. This CDR3 reads CAISDGDSYNQPQHF. The CDR3 DNA reads TGTGCCATCAGCGACGGCGACAGCTACAATCAGCCCCAGCATTTT.

This sequence joins TRBV10-3 and TRBJ2-5; TRBD2 might be the D (5 bases). Trimming pared 1 base from V and 4 bases from J, leaving 10 bases between. Germline V gives CDR1 ENHRY, CDR2 SYGVKD. There are 14 residues in the CDR3. CDR3 loop: CAISEFSGRETQYF. Here the CDR3 DNA reads TGTGCCATCAGTGAGTTTTCGGGGAGAGAGACCCAGTACTTC.

V is TRBV6-1 and J is TRBJ1-2; D uncertain. The germline V gene encodes CDR1 MNHNS and CDR2 SASEGT. The CDR3 loop spans 16 amino acids. Trimming cost V 2 bases and J 8 bases, with 21 bases left between them. CDR3 residues: CASSEPNSDMALGYTF. The CDR3 region has the DNA TGTGCCAGCAGTGAACCCAACTCTGACATGGCCTTAGGCTACACCTTC.

This rearrangement joins TRBV14 to TRBJ2-1, with TRBD1 identical over 7 bases. The ends lost 6 bases at V and 12 bases at J; junction bases unmatched: 11. The CDR3 covers 13 residues. Germline assignment: CDR1 SGHDN and CDR2 FVKESK. DNA for the CDR3: TGTGCCAGCAGACACCTAGGGGACAGATCGCAGTTCTTC. This sequence encodes CASRHLGDRSQFF.

The rearrangement joins TRBV5-4 to TRBJ1-2, with D unresolved. The V end was cut by 0 bases, the J end by 4 bases, with 7 bases between. This CDR3 has 13 residues. Germline values: CDR1 SGHNT, CDR2 YYREEE (reference sequence). The CDR3 reads CASSLDSSYGYTF. The CDR3 DNA sequence: TGTGCCAGCAGCTTGGATTCGTCCTATGGCTACACCTTC.

V usage is TRBV6-1 and J usage is TRBJ2-2; 12 nucleotides line up with TRBD2. V shed 4 bases and J 3 bases; nucleotides not matched to a gene: 15. This CDR3 is 20 amino acids long. Germline CDR1 MNHNS, CDR2 SASEGT. The CDR3 nucleotides read TGTGCCAGCAGTGGCTGGACTAGCGGGGAACCTAGACCAGACACCGGGGAGCTGTTTTTT. This gives the protein CASSGWTSGEPRPDTGELFF.

The CDR3 region is CASSLGDTQYF. The CDR3 bases are TGTGCCAGCAGCTTGGGAGATACGCAGTATTTT. The V gene is TRBV5-4, the J gene TRBJ2-3; D is ambiguous. Germline CDR1 SGHNT, CDR2 YYREEE (reference sequence). Trimming cost V 0 bases and J 5 bases, with 1 base left between them. This CDR3 spans 11 amino acids. Combining the CDR3 with reference TRBV5-4 and TRBJ2-3 gives the whole variable domain ETGVTQSPTHLIKTRGQQVTLRCSSQSGHNTVSWYQQALGQGPQFIFQYYREEENGRGNFPPRFSGLQFPNYSSELNVNALELDDSALYLCASSLGDTQYFGPGTRLTVL.

This clone occurred many times. This chain connects TRBV28 to TRBJ1-2; D remains ambiguous. With 1 base removed from V and 3 bases from J, the gap between germline ends came to 9 bases. Germline V gene lookup returns CDR1 MDHEN and CDR2 SYDVKM. CDR3 size: 14 residues. This CDR3 reads CASSLLAAYYGYTF. DNA for the CDR3: TGTGCCAGCAGTTTATTGGCAGCCTACTATGGCTACACCTTC.